Listed below are T cell receptor beta chains from one sample, sequenced in a study of CD8 T cell repertoires and HIV-1 epitope variants. Assay: immunoSEQ multiplex PCR; the TCRdb copy retains only in-frame clones and omits some. The sample has about 95,000 clones; roughly 77% are singletons. Source material: uncultured baseline CD8+ T cells from peripheral blood mononuclear cells (PBMCs). The receptors shown here come from a male donor with HIV. Each CDR3 is given without its conserved first and last residue.

V	J	CDR3
TRBV6-5	TRBJ2-5	ASTTPGGGGETQY
TRBV4-3	TRBJ1-1	ASSQDADRGKTEAF
TRBV5-1	TRBJ2-1	ASSLTGEVTNEQF
TRBV7-2	TRBJ2-1	ASSLRREGRGEQF
TRBV18	TRBJ2-3	ASSPPAGHGTQY
TRBV9	TRBJ1-1	ASSVGPGTTNTEAF
TRBV9	TRBJ2-5	ASSKRRAGEWETQY
TRBV5-4	TRBJ2-7	ASSLQGTYEQY
TRBV11-2	TRBJ1-1	ASSLVRGTEAF
TRBV23-1	TRBJ2-5	ASSQQGRETQY
TRBV28	TRBJ2-7	ASNPGLGVDEQY